There are a few counts of the clone carrying this TCR beta chain. TCRB transcripts that were expressed got sequenced, as all of the isolated RNA had been reverse transcribed. Method: immunoSEQ multiplex PCR; TCRdb's copy keeps in-frame clones and lacks some. In the table there are 130,000 to 150,000 clones, about a tenth of which are singletons. The V and J ends lost 6 bases and 1 base, in that order; junction bases with no gene match: 10. This CDR3 region has 18 residues. Germline loops: CDR1 SGHTA, CDR2 FQGNSA. The sample originates from a study of beta chain features in type 1 diabetes. What was sequenced was central memory CD4+ T cells from blood. The rearrangement uses TRBV7-2 and TRBJ2-2, with 11 bases identical to TRBD1. The TCR sequence derives from a man aged 18 to 29 in good health. The CDR3 nucleotides are TGTGCCAGCAGGCTTAGGACAGGGGGCGATTGGAACACCGGGGAGCTGTTTTTT. The encoded protein is CASRLRTGGDWNTGELFF.